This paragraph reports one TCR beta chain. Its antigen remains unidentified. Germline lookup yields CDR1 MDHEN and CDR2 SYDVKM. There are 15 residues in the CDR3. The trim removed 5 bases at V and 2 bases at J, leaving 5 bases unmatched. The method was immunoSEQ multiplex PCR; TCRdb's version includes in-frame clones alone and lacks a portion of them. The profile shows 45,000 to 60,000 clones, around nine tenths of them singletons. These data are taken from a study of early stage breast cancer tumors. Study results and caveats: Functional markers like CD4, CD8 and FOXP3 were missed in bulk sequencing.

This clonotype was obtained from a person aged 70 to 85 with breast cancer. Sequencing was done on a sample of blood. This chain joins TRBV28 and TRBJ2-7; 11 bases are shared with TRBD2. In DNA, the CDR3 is TGTGCCAGCAGTGTCACTAGCGGGAGCCCCTACGAGCAGTACTTC. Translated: CASSVTSGSPYEQYF.